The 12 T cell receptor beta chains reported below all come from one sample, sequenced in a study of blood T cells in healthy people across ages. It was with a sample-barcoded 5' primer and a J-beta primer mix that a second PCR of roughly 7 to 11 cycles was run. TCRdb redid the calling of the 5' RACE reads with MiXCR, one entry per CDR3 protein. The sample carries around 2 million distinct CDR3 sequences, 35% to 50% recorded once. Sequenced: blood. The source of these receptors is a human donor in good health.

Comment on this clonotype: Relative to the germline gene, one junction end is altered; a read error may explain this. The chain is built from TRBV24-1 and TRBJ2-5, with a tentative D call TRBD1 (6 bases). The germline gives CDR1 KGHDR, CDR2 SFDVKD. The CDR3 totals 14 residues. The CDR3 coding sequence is TGTGCCACCGGTGATTTGAGGGGGTCAGAGACCCAGTACTTC. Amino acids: CATGDLRGSETQYF.

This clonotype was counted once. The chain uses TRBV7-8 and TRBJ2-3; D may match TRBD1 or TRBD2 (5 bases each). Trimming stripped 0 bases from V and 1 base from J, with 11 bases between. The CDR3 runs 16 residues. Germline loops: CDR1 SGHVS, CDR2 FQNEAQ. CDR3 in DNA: TGTGCCAGCAGCTTAGCAGGGACGTGGGGCACAGATACGCAGTATTTT. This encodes CASSLAGTWGTDTQYF.

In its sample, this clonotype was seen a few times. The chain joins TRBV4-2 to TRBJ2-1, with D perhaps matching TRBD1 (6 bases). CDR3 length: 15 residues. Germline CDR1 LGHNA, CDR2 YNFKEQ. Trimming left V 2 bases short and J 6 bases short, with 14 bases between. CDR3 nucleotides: TGTGCCAGCAGCCAATGCAGGGGCCTTTGCAATGAGCAGTTCTTC. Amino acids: CASSQCRGLCNEQFF.

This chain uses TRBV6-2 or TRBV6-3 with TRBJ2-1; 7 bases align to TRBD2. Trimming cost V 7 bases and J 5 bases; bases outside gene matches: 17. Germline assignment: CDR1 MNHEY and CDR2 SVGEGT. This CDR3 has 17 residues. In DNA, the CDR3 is TGTGCCAGCAACATTCGAGGGAACGGGGGGACCCACAATGAGCAGTTCTTC. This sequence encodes CASNIRGNGGTHNEQFF.

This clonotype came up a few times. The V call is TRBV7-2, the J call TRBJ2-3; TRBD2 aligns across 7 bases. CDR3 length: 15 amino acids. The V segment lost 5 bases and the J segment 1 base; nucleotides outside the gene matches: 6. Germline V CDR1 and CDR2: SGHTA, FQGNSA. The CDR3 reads CASSPIAGRTDTQYF. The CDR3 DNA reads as TGTGCCAGCAGCCCTATAGCGGGCCGCACAGATACGCAGTATTTT.

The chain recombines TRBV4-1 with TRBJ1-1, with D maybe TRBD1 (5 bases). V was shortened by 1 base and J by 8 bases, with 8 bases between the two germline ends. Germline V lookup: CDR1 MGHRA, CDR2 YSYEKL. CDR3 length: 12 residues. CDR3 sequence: CASSQVGEEAFF. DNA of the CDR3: TGCGCCAGCAGCCAAGTGGGGGAAGAAGCTTTCTTT.

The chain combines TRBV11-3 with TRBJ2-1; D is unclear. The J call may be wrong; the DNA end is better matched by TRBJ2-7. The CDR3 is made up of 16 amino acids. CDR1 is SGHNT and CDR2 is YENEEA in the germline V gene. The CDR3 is CASSLGSGRINYEQYF. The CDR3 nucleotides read TGTGCCAGCAGCTTAGGTTCTGGACGGATAAACTACGAGCAGTACTTC.

CDR3 DNA sequence: TGTGCCAGCAGTTTATCCGGGATGGGGGGTGATACGCAGTATTTT. It codes for CASSLSGMGGDTQYF. The rearrangement uses TRBV12-3 or TRBV12-4 and TRBJ2-3; the D gene is possibly TRBD2 (6 bases). The CDR3 has 15 amino acids. V was trimmed by 2 bases and J by 6 bases, leaving 15 bases between them.

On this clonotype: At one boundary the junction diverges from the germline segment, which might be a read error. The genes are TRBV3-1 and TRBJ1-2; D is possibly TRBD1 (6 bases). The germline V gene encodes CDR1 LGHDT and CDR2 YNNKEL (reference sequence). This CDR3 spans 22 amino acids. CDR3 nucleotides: TGTGCCAGCAGCCACCCCGGGACAACCGACCCGATAGCCGATACTTCTAACTATGGTTACACCTTC. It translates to CASSHPGTTDPIADTSNYGYTF.

The CDR3 loop is CATSSHLGTDANYGYTF. The CDR3 DNA follows: TGTGCCACCAGCAGCCACCTCGGGACAGACGCTAACTATGGCTACACCTTC. The J gene is TRBJ1-2, the V gene TRBV15, with 7 bases lining up with TRBD1. The CDR3 sequence is 17 residues long. J lost 0 bases, V lost 3 bases, and 10 bases had no gene match. Germline CDR1 LNHNV, CDR2 YYDKDF (reference sequence).

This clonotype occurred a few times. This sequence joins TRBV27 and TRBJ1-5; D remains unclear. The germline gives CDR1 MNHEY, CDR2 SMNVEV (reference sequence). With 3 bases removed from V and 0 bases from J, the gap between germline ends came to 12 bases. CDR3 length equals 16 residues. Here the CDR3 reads CASSLGGENSNQPQHF. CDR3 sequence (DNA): TGTGCCAGCAGTTTGGGTGGAGAGAATAGCAATCAGCCCCAGCATTTT.

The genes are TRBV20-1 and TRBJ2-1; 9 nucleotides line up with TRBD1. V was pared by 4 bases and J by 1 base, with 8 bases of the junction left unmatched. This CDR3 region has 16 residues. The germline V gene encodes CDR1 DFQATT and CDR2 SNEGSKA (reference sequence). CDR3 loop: CSATRAQGASYNEQFF. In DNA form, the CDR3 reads TGCAGTGCTACAAGAGCACAGGGGGCTTCCTACAATGAGCAGTTCTTC.